Sequencing of this T cell receptor (beta chain) was carried out in a study of blood T cell repertoires in COVID-19. Per the original data handling: Estimation of nucleated cell counts was performed using reference gene primer amplification. Sequencing used immunoSEQ multiplex PCR; TCRdb keeps in-frame clones, though not all of them. For V, J and clone size, that table is used; D and trimming come from the DNA. Of around 210,000 clones listed, roughly 85% were seen once; the top ten hold around 5.5%. The CDR3 has 15 amino acids. The germline gives CDR1 LNHDA, CDR2 SQIVND (reference sequence). Between the trimmed V and J ends, which lost 3 bases and 7 bases, there was a span of 13 bases.

The sequence was obtained from a man aged 50 to 59 with COVID-19, enrolled during active disease. Sequenced material: peripheral blood. This chain connects TRBV19 to TRBJ1-6; D call uncertain. CDR3 sequence: CASSIGGLTNSPLHF. The CDR3 nucleotides read TGTGCCAGTAGTATTGGTGGACTGACCAATTCACCCCTCCACTTT.